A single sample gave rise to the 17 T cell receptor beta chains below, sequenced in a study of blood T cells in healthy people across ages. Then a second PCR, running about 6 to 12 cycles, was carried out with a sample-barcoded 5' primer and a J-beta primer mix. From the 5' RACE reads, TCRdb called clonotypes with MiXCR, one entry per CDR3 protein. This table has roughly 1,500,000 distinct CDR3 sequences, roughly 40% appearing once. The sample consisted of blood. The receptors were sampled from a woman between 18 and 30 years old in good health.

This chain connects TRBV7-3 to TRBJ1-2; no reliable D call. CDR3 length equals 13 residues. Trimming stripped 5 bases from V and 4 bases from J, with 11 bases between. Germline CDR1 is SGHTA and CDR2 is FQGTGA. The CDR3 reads CASSTGRIYGYTF. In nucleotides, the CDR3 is TGTGCCAGCAGCACCGGACGGATCTATGGCTACACCTTC.

DNA of the CDR3: TGCGCCAGCAGCCAAGATCTACTAGCGGGACACTACAATGAGCAGTTCTTC. It is translated as CASSQDLLAGHYNEQFF. This chain joins TRBV4-1 and TRBJ2-1; TRBD2 matches at 10 bases. With V trimmed by 0 bases and J by 3 bases, 5 bases remained unmatched. Germline V gene sequence: CDR1 MGHRA, CDR2 YSYEKL. The CDR3 has 17 amino acids.

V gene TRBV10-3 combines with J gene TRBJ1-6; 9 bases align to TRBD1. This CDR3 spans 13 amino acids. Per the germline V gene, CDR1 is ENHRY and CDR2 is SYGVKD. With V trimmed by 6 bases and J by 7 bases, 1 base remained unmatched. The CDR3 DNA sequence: TGTGCCATCAGGGGGACAGGGAATTCACCCCTCCACTTT. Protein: CAIRGTGNSPLHF.

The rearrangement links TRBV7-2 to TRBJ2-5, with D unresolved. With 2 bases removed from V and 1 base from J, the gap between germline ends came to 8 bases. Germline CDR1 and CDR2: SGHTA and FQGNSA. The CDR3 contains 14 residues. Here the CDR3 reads CASSLISRQETQYF. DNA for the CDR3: TGTGCCAGCAGCTTAATTAGCCGCCAAGAGACCCAGTACTTC.

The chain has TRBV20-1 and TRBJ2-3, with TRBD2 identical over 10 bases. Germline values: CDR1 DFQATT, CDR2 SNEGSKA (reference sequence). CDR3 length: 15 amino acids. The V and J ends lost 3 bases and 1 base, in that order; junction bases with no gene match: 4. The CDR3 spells CSASRTSGGTDTQYF. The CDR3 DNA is TGCAGTGCTAGCCGGACTAGCGGAGGCACAGATACGCAGTATTTT.

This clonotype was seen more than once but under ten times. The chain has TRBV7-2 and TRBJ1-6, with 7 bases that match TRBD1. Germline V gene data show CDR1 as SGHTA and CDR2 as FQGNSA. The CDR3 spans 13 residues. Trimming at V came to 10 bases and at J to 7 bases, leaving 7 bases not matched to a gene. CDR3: CAIILGQNSPLHF. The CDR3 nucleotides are TGTGCCATCATCCTGGGACAGAATTCACCCCTCCACTTT.

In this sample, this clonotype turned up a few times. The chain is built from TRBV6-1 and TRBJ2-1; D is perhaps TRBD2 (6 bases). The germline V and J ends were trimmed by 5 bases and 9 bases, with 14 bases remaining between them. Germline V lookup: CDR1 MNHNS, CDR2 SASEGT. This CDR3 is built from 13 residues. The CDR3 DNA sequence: TGTGCCAGCAGTCCATATGCGGGGTCTGAGCAGTTCTTC. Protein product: CASSPYAGSEQFF.

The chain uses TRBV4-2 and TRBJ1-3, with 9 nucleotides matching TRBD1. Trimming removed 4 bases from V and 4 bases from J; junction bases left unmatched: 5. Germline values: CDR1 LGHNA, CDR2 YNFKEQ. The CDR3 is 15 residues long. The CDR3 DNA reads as TGTGCCAGCAGCCCGGAGGACAGGGGAGGAAACACCATATATTTT. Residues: CASSPEDRGGNTIYF.

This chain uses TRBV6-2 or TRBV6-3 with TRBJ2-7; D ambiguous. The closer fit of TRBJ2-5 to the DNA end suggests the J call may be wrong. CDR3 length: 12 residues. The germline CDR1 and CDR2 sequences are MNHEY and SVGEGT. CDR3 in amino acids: CASSYWRETQYF. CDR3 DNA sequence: TGTGCCAGCAGTTACTGGCGGGAGACCCAGTACTTC.

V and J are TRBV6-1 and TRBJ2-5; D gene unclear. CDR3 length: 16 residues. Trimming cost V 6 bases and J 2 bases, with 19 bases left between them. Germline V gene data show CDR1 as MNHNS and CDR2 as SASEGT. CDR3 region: CASRGKPGSSQETQYF. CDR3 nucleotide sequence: TGTGCCAGCAGGGGGAAACCGGGCAGCTCACAAGAGACCCAGTACTTC.

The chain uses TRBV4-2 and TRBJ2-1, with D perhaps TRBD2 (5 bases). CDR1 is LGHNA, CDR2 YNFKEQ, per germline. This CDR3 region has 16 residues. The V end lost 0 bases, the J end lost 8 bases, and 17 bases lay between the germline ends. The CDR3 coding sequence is TGTGCCAGCAGCCAAGAACGAAGCGACTATCATCATGAGCAGTTCTTC. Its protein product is CASSQERSDYHHEQFF.

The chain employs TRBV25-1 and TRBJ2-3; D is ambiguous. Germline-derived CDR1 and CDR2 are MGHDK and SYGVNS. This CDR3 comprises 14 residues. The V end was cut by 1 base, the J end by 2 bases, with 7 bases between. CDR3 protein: CASSESVHTDTQYF. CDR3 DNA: TGTGCCAGCAGTGAATCGGTCCACACAGATACGCAGTATTTT.

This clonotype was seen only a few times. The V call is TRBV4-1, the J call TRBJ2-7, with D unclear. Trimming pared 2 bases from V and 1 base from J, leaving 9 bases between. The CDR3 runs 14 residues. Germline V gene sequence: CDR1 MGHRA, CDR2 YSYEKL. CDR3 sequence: CASSQRAASYEQYF. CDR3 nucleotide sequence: TGCGCCAGCAGCCAACGAGCTGCGTCCTACGAGCAGTACTTC.

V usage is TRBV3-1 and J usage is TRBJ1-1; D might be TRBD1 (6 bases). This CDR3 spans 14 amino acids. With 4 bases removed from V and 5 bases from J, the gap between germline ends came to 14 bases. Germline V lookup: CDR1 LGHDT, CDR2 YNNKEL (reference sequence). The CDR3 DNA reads TGTGCCAGCAGCCCAGGGGCACGGGGAACTGAAGCTTTCTTT. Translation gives CASSPGARGTEAFF.

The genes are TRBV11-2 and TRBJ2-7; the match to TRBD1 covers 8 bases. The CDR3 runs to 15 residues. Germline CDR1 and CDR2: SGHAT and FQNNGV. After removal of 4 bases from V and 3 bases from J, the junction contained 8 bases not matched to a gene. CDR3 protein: CASSYGQGGYYEQYF. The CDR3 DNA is TGTGCCAGCAGCTATGGACAGGGAGGTTACTACGAGCAGTACTTC.

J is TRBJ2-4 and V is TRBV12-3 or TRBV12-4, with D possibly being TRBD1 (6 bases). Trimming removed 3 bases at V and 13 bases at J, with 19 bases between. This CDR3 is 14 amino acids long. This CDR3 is CASSFGTTPGEQYF. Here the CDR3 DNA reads TGTGCCAGCAGTTTCGGGACCACGCCAGGGGAGCAGTACTTC.

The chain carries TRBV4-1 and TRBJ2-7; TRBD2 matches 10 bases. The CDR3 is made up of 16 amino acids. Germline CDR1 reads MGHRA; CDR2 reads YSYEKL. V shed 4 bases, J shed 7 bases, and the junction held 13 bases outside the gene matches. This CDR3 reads CASSRVTSGEYNEQYF. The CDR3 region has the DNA TGCGCCAGCAGCCGGGTAACTAGCGGGGAATACAATGAGCAGTACTTC.